These T cell receptor beta chains were read from a single sample in a study of T cell changes during pregnancy in multiple sclerosis. Method: immunoSEQ multiplex PCR; TCRdb's copy keeps in-frame clones and lacks some. The data contain fewer than 35,000 clones, roughly 90% of them singletons. The sequencing here drew on CD4+ T cells from peripheral blood mononuclear cells, taken in the third trimester of pregnancy. Every receptor here comes from a female donor in good health, enrolled as a control in a pregnancy study. Both conserved end residues are part of each CDR3. Fields, in order: CDR3 protein, CDR3 DNA, D gene, J gene, clone size, V gene. D genes are given only for firm matches. The size field is filled for only some rows; it gives once, few, many or a size class.

CDR3: CASSEGSLARGAVPGYTF; DNA: TGCGCCAGCAGTGAGGGCTCACTCGCACGGGGTGCCGTCCCTGGCTACACCTTC; D: NA; J: TRBJ1-2; size: NA; V: TRBV10-2
CDR3: CASSLATGFGYTF; DNA: TGTGCCAGCAGCTTGGCGACAGGGTTCGGCTACACCTTC; D: TRBD1; J: TRBJ1-2; size: few; V: TRBV5-6
CDR3: CASSQLGREGGDTQYF; DNA: TGCGCCAGCAGTCAATTAGGGCGGGAGGGCGGAGATACGCAGTATTTT; D: TRBD2; J: TRBJ2-3; size: NA; V: TRBV23-1
CDR3: CASSYSQGNTQYF; DNA: TGTGCCAGCAGTTACTCCCAGGGTAATACGCAGTATTTT; D: NA; J: TRBJ2-3; size: NA; V: TRBV6-6
CDR3: CASSLTGDNEKLFF; DNA: TGTGCCAGCAGCTTGACAGGAGATAATGAAAAACTGTTTTTT; D: NA; J: TRBJ1-4; size: NA; V: TRBV5-6
CDR3: CASSSSLRGATEAFF; DNA: TGTGCCAGCAGCTCGTCACTACGGGGGGCCACTGAAGCTTTCTTT; D: NA; J: TRBJ1-1; size: once; V: TRBV7-2
CDR3: CATSRTGASTDTQYF; DNA: TGTGCCACTTCTCGAACAGGGGCTAGCACAGATACGCAGTATTTT; D: TRBD1; J: TRBJ2-3; size: NA; V: TRBV19
CDR3: CASSVGGGLGYTF; DNA: TGTGCCAGCAGCGTAGGAGGAGGGCTTGGCTACACCTTC; D: NA; J: TRBJ1-2; size: NA; V: TRBV9
CDR3: CASSAGLAGRFTDTQYF; DNA: TGTGCCAGCAGCGCGGGACTAGCGGGCCGTTTCACAGATACGCAGTATTTT; D: TRBD2; J: TRBJ2-3; size: NA; V: TRBV11-3
CDR3: CASSPGLAGVSNTGELFF; DNA: TGTGCCAGCAGCCCGGGACTAGCGGGGGTCTCGAACACCGGGGAGCTGTTTTTT; D: TRBD2; J: TRBJ2-2; size: NA; V: TRBV7-2
CDR3: CASSEGAGEAFF; DNA: TGTGCCAGCAGTGAAGGGGCAGGTGAGGCTTTCTTT; D: NA; J: TRBJ1-1; size: few; V: TRBV25-1
CDR3: CASSPILENEQYF; DNA: TGCGCCAGCAGCCCGATCCTGGAGAACGAGCAGTACTTC; D: NA; J: TRBJ2-7; size: NA; V: TRBV5-1
CDR3: CASSLGGSYGYTF; DNA: TGTGCCAGCAGCTTAGGGGGATCCTATGGCTACACCTTC; D: NA; J: TRBJ1-2; size: once; V: TRBV5-6
CDR3: CAWSVLAGATDTQYF; DNA: TGTGCCTGGAGTGTCCTAGCGGGGGCCACAGATACGCAGTATTTT; D: TRBD2; J: TRBJ2-3; size: NA; V: TRBV30
CDR3: CASSIRAGVSDTQYF; DNA: TGTGCCAGTAGTATACGAGCGGGAGTTTCAGATACGCAGTATTTT; D: TRBD2; J: TRBJ2-3; size: NA; V: TRBV19
CDR3: CASSSSGSEQFF; DNA: TGTGCCAGCAGCTCGAGCGGATCGGAGCAGTTCTTC; D: NA; J: TRBJ2-1; size: NA; V: TRBV11-2
CDR3: CASGRNTEAFF; DNA: TGTGCTAGTGGCCGGAACACTGAAGCTTTCTTT; D: NA; J: TRBJ1-1; size: NA; V: TRBV12-5
CDR3: CASSGGGAGYTF; DNA: TGTGCCAGCAGCGGCGGGGGCGCTGGCTACACCTTC; D: NA; J: TRBJ1-2; size: NA; V: TRBV11-2
CDR3: CASSKDSLNSPLHF; DNA: TGTGCCAGCAGCAAGGACAGCCTTAATTCACCCCTCCACTTT; D: NA; J: TRBJ1-6; size: NA; V: TRBV7-9
CDR3: CASKDREAFF; DNA: TGTGCCAGCAAGGACAGGGAAGCTTTCTTT; D: TRBD1; J: TRBJ1-1; size: NA; V: TRBV6-1
CDR3: CASGPSDQPQHF; DNA: TGCGCCAGCGGGCCCAGTGATCAGCCCCAGCATTTT; D: NA; J: TRBJ1-5; size: once; V: TRBV10-1
CDR3: CASSLVDSGTEQYF; DNA: TGTGCCAGCAGCTTGGTGGATAGCGGGACCGAGCAGTACTTC; D: TRBD2; J: TRBJ2-7; size: once; V: TRBV5-4
CDR3: CSVVDGGFTEAFF; DNA: TGCAGCGTTGTAGATGGAGGGTTCACTGAAGCTTTCTTT; D: NA; J: TRBJ1-1; size: NA; V: TRBV29-1
CDR3: CASSILYQETQYF; DNA: TGCGCCAGCTCCATACTATACCAAGAGACCCAGTACTTC; D: NA; J: TRBJ2-5; size: NA; V: TRBV5-1
CDR3: CASSPPEVRGYTF; DNA: TGTGCCAGCTCACCGCCTGAGGTGCGGGGCTACACCTTC; D: NA; J: TRBJ1-2; size: NA; V: TRBV18
CDR3: CSVDLAPRTQYF; DNA: TGCAGCGTTGATTTAGCACCTCGAACGCAGTATTTT; D: NA; J: TRBJ2-3; size: NA; V: TRBV29-1
CDR3: CASKQGAFVETEAFF; DNA: TGTGCCAGCAAACAGGGGGCTTTCGTAGAAACTGAAGCTTTCTTT; D: TRBD1; J: TRBJ1-1; size: NA; V: TRBV19
CDR3: CASSLGTREKLFF; DNA: TGTGCCAGCAGCTTAGGAACGAGGGAAAAACTGTTTTTT; D: NA; J: TRBJ1-4; size: NA; V: TRBV7-2
CDR3: CASSIEGNSPLHF; DNA: TGTGCCAGCAGTATAGAGGGTAATTCACCCCTCCACTTT; D: NA; J: TRBJ1-6; size: NA; V: TRBV27
CDR3: CASSPKLRLGGGELFF; DNA: TGTGCCAGCAGCCCGAAACTCCGACTAGGAGGCGGGGAGCTGTTTTTT; D: NA; J: TRBJ2-2; size: NA; V: TRBV7-9
CDR3: CASRRLAGDLVNEQFF; DNA: TGTGCCAGCAGACGACTAGCGGGAGACTTGGTCAATGAGCAGTTCTTC; D: TRBD2; J: TRBJ2-1; size: once; V: TRBV2
CDR3: CASSFRTEAFF; DNA: TGTGCCAGCAGCTTCCGGACTGAAGCTTTCTTT; D: NA; J: TRBJ1-1; size: few; V: TRBV11-2
CDR3: CAWTGGRDTEAFF; DNA: TGTGCCTGGACCGGGGGGCGGGATACTGAAGCTTTCTTT; D: NA; J: TRBJ1-1; size: few; V: TRBV30
CDR3: CAWSIGTGARQPQHF; DNA: TGTGCCTGGAGTATAGGGACAGGGGCGCGACAGCCCCAGCATTTT; D: TRBD1; J: TRBJ1-5; size: NA; V: TRBV30
CDR3: CASSDGLSGNTIYF; DNA: TGCGCCAGCAGCGACGGACTCTCTGGAAACACCATATATTTT; D: NA; J: TRBJ1-3; size: few; V: TRBV5-1
CDR3: CASSLDPGGYTF; DNA: TGTGCCAGCTCACTGGACCCGGGAGGCTACACCTTC; D: NA; J: TRBJ1-2; size: NA; V: TRBV18
CDR3: CASSLRLAGFFF; DNA: TGTGCCAGCAGCTTACGACTAGCGGGTTTTTTCTTC; D: TRBD2; J: TRBJ2-1; size: NA; V: TRBV5-8
CDR3: CASRTSGTGYEKLFF; DNA: TGTGCCAGCAGGACCTCCGGGACAGGTTATGAAAAACTGTTTTTT; D: TRBD1; J: TRBJ1-4; size: NA; V: TRBV6-6
CDR3: CASSLGQIQETQYF; DNA: TGTGCCAGCAGCTTAGGACAGATTCAAGAGACCCAGTACTTC; D: NA; J: TRBJ2-5; size: NA; V: TRBV7-9
CDR3: CASSEARGSGNTIYF; DNA: TGTGCCAGCAGTGAAGCGCGCGGCTCTGGAAACACCATATATTTT; D: NA; J: TRBJ1-3; size: NA; V: TRBV2
CDR3: CASSPGQAAAGNTIYF; DNA: TGTGCCAGCAGCCCGGGACAGGCCGCCGCTGGAAACACCATATATTTT; D: TRBD1; J: TRBJ1-3; size: NA; V: TRBV7-2
CDR3: CASLGGQGLLQETQYF; DNA: TGTGCCAGCTTAGGGGGACAGGGGCTGCTTCAAGAGACCCAGTACTTC; D: TRBD1; J: TRBJ2-5; size: NA; V: TRBV6-6
CDR3: CASSTTGTPKETQYF; DNA: TGTGCCAGTAGTACCACCGGGACACCTAAAGAGACCCAGTACTTC; D: NA; J: TRBJ2-5; size: NA; V: TRBV19
CDR3: CASSQESAASSGANVLTF; DNA: TGCGCCAGCAGCCAAGAGTCGGCGGCAAGCTCTGGGGCCAACGTCCTGACTTTC; D: NA; J: TRBJ2-6; size: NA; V: TRBV4-3
CDR3: CASSTAGQGGSPLHF; DNA: TGTGCCAGTAGTACCGCGGGACAGGGTGGCTCACCCCTCCACTTT; D: TRBD1; J: TRBJ1-6; size: NA; V: TRBV19
CDR3: CASSLASGVTDTQYF; DNA: TGTGCCAGCAGCTTGGCTAGCGGGGTCACAGATACGCAGTATTTT; D: TRBD2; J: TRBJ2-3; size: NA; V: TRBV7-2
CDR3: CASSLNSAARGYTF; DNA: TGTGCCAGCAGCTTAAATTCAGCGGCCCGGGGCTACACCTTC; D: NA; J: TRBJ1-2; size: NA; V: TRBV7-2
CDR3: CATSAQGEGDTQYF; DNA: TGTGCCACCAGCGCACAGGGGGAGGGAGATACGCAGTATTTT; D: NA; J: TRBJ2-3; size: NA; V: TRBV15
CDR3: CAISSGDSRSSYNEQFF; DNA: TGTGCCATTTCAAGTGGGGACTCTCGGAGCTCCTACAATGAGCAGTTCTTC; D: NA; J: TRBJ2-1; size: NA; V: TRBV7-9